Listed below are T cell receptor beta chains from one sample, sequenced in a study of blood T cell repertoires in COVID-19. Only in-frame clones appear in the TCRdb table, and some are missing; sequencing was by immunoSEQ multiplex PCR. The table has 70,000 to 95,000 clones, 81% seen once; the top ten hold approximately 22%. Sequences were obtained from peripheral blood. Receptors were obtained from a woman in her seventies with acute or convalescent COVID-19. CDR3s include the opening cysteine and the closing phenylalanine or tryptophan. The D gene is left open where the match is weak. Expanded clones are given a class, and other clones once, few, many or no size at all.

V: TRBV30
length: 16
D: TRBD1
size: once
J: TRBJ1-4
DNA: TGTGCCTGGAGGATAGGAAACAGGGGGATTTCGGAAAAACTGTTTTTT
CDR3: CAWRIGNRGISEKLFF

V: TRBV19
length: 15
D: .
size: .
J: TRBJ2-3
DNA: TGTGCCAGTAGTCGGAGGTTTGCTGGGGGGGATACGCAGTATTTT
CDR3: CASSRRFAGGDTQYF

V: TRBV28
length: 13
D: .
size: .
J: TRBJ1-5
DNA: TGTGCCTCCAGGGCGTCCGGAATCATGCCCCAGCATTTT
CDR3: CASRASGIMPQHF

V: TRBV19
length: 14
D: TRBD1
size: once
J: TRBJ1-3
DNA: TGTGCCAGTACCCAGGGGGTAGGCGGAAACACCATATATTTT
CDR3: CASTQGVGGNTIYF

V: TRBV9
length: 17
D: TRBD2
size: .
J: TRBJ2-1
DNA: TGTGCCAGCAGCGTAGGAGGTAGCGGGGTTGAAAACAATGAGCAGTTCTTC
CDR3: CASSVGGSGVENNEQFF

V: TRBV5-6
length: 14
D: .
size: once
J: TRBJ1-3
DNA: TGTGCCAGCAGCCCTCGGGGGACTGGAAACACCATATATTTT
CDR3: CASSPRGTGNTIYF

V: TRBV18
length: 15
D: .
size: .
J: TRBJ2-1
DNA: TGTGCCAGCTCACCCAGGACTGGGCCCTACAATGAGCAGTTCTTC
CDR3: CASSPRTGPYNEQFF

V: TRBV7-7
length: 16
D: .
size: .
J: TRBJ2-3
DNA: TGTGCTAGCAGCTTTCGTCCGGGAGCGAGCACAGATACGCAGTATTTT
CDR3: CASSFRPGASTDTQYF

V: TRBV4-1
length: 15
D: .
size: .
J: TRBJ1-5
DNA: TGCGCCAGCAGCCAAGATTATATCCAGAATACGCCCCAGCATTTT
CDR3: CASSQDYIQNTPQHF

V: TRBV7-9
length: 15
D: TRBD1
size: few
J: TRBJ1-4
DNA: TGTGCCAGCAGCGGTCGGACAGGGTGGGGGGAAAAACTGTTTTTT
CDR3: CASSGRTGWGEKLFF

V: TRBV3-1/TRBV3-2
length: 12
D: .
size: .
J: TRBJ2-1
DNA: TGTGCCAGCAGCCAGGCTAGGAATGAGCAGTTCTTC
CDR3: CASSQARNEQFF

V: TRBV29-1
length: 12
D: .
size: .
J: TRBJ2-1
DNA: TGCAGCGGTGAACCGCGGGACAATGAGCAGTTCTTC
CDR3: CSGEPRDNEQFF

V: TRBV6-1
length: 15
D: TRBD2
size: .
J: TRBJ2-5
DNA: TGTGCCAGCAGGTTAGCGGGAGGGCCCCAAGAGACCCAGTACTTC
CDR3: CASRLAGGPQETQYF

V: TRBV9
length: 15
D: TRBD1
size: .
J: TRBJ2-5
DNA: TGTGCCAGCAGCGTAGCGGGGACAGGGATCGAGACCCAGTACTTC
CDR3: CASSVAGTGIETQYF

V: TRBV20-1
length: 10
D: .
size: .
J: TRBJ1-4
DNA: TGCAGTGCTGGACACCGAGGACTGTTTTTT
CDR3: CSAGHRGLFF

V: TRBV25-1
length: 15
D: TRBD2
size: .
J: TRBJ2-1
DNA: TGTGCCAGCAGTGAAAGGCTAGCGGGAAGTCATGAGCAGTTCTTC
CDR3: CASSERLAGSHEQFF

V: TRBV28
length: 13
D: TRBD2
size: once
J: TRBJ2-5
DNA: TGTGCCAGCAGGGGGGGAGGGGAAGAGACCCAGTACTTC
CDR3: CASRGGGEETQYF

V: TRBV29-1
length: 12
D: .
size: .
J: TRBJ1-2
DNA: TGCAGCACCCTGAGCTATAACTATGGCTACACCTTC
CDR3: CSTLSYNYGYTF

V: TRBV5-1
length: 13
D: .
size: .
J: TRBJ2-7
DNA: TGCGCCAGCAGCTTGGAAGAGGCGGGACGGCAGTACTTC
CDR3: CASSLEEAGRQYF

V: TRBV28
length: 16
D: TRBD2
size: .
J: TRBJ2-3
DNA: TGTGCCAGCAGTGAAGCGGGAGGTTACGGGGAGAATACGCAGTATTTT
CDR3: CASSEAGGYGENTQYF

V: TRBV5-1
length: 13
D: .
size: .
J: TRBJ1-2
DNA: TGCGCCAGCAGCCCCGACAGACCTTATGGCTACACCTTC
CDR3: CASSPDRPYGYTF

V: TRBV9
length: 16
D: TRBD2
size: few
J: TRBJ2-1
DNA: TGTGCCAGCAGACCCCAGTCGGGGGTAGCGGGAGGTGAGCAGTTCTTC
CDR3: CASRPQSGVAGGEQFF